This TCR beta chain was sequenced for a study of T cells after posttransplantation cyclophosphamide. General observations from the study: Recipient CMV seropositivity and CMV reactivation strongly tracked TRB clonality. Blood and skin or GI T cell repertoires showed limited TRB overlap.

Some clones are missing from TCRdb's copy, which holds only in-frame ones; the method was immunoSEQ multiplex PCR. The record shows about 36,000 clones for this sample, with no singletons present. In its sample, this clone was seen many times. The antigen is undetermined. The length of the CDR3 is 14 residues. The germline gives CDR1 KGHSH, CDR2 LQKENI. Trimming took 5 bases from V and 6 from J, leaving 13 bases between them. V is TRBV18 and J is TRBJ1-4; no reliable D call. The origin of this receptor is a girl between 10 and 17 years old in good health, CMV-negative, and a related stem cell transplant donor. The sample taken for sequencing was PBMCs. CDR3 sequence (DNA): TGTGCCAGCTCAGGACTACTCTCCGATGAAAAACTGTTTTTT. Amino acid sequence: CASSGLLSDEKLFF.